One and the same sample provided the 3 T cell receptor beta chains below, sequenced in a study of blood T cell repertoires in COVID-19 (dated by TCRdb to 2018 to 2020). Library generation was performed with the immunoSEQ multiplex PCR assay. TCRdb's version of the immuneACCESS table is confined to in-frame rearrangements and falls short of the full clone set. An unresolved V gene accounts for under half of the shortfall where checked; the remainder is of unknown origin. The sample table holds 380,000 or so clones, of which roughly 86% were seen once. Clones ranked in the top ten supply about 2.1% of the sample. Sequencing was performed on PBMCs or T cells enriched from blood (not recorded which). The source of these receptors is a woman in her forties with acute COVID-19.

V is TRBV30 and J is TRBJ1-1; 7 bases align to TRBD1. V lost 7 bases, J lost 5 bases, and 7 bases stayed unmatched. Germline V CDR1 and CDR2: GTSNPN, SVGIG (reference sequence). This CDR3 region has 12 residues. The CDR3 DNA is TGTGCCTCCGACAGGGAGGAAACTGAAGCTTTCTTT. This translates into CASDREETEAFF. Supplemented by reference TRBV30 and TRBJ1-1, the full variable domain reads SQTIHQWPATLVQPVGSPLSLECTVEGTSNPNLYWYRQAAGRGLQLLFYSVGIGQISSEVPQNLSASRPQDRQFILSSKKLLLSDSGFYLCASDREETEAFFGQGTRLTVV.

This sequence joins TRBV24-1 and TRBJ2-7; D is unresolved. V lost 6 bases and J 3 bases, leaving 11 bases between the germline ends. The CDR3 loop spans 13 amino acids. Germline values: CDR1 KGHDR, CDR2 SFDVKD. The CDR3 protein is CATSISAGYEQYF. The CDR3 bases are TGTGCCACCAGTATCTCGGCAGGCTACGAGCAGTACTTC.

DNA of the CDR3: TGCGCCAGCAGCTTGACTAGCGGGGGATACAATGAGCAGTTCTTC. This translates into CASSLTSGGYNEQFF. The rearrangement joins TRBV5-1 to TRBJ2-1; 11 nucleotides agree with TRBD2. Trimming at V came to 1 base and at J to 4 bases, leaving 1 base not matched to a gene. CDR1 and CDR2 (germline): SGHRS, YFSETQ. There are 15 residues in the CDR3.